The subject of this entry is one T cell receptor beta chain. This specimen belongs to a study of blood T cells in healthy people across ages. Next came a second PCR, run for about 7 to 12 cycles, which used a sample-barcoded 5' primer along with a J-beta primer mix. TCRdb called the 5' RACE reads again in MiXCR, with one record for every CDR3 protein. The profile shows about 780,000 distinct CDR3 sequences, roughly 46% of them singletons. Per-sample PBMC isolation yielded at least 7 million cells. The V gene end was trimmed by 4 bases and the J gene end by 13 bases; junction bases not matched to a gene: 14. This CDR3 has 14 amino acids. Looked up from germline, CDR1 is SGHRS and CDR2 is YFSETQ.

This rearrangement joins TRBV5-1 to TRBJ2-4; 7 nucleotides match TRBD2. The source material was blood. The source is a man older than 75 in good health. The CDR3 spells CASSVLGGRNEQYF. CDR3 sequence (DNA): TGCGCCAGCAGCGTATTAGGCGGGAGAAATGAGCAGTACTTC.